This T cell receptor (beta chain) derives from a study of blood T cells in healthy people across ages (dated by TCRdb to the mid-2010s). Some background on the complete study: Template switching captured roughly one uniquely barcoded TCR beta cDNA molecule per two T cells in model experiments. Age-related changes in TCR beta repertoire diversity were measured in the study by deep sequencing normalized with unique cDNA molecular identifiers. The donors were divided into four age groups: young (average around 17 years), middle-aged (roughly 40), aged (around 59) and long-lived (82). For two donors (one aged 18 to 30 and one aged 80 or older), the study analyzed two additional independent replicas of 1 million unique cDNA reads from the same blood draw.

The germline ends are 11 bases apart after V is trimmed by 6 bases and J by 6 bases. The germline V gene gives CDR1 as SGHVS and CDR2 as FQNEAQ. The CDR3, cysteine through phenylalanine, is 13 amino acids long. The CDR3 DNA has 39 bases and is translated from base 1. Remarks on this clonotype: Its antigen has not been determined. Per-base qualities were not stored, and no clone one base away is much larger.

Donors were roughly 40 systemically healthy Caucasian individuals from Russia aged roughly 6 to 95 years. Each donor gave ten milliliters of peripheral blood, collected into EDTA-treated Vacutainer tubes. Ficoll-Paque density-gradient centrifugation was used to isolate PBMCs, with at least 6.5 million per sample. Trizol reagent was used to extract total RNA from the PBMCs, yielding at least 5.5 micrograms per sample. For every donor, an aliquot of PBMCs went through flow cytometry to measure the percentages of naive CD45RAhigh/CD27high T cells. Libraries were built with 5' RACE. Sequencing took place on an Illumina HiSeq 2500. The second PCR ran for about 6 to 12 cycles and used a J-beta primer mix along with a sample-barcoded 5' primer. A unique molecular identifier was introduced onto each TCR beta cDNA molecule by a template-switch 5' adaptor carrying 12 random nucleotides. Each sample yielded at least 2.5 million CDR3-containing paired-end reads. First-strand cDNA was synthesized from all RNA with the Mint cDNA synthesis kit, primed by a TRBC-specific oligonucleotide. Following uracil-DNA glycosylase treatment, a first 18-cycle PCR with universal primers M1SS and BC2_uni_R was performed on all cDNA. Concerning the study's data processing: Normalization of each sample was performed by random selection of 1 million high-quality reads, each carrying a distinct molecular identifier. Instead of being binned into consensus sequences, reads with shared molecular identifiers were discarded. CDR3 identification, clonotype clustering and error correction used MiTCR with a Q25 quality threshold and the strictest error-elimination algorithm. A nonparametric unseen species model with Euler transformation was used to estimate lower-bound total TCR beta diversity. TCRdb redid the processing of the public reads, applying fastp at Q25 and MiXCR, and retained in-frame beta chains. Entries are consolidated by CDR3 protein sequence, retaining the most common genes and DNA. Here the V and J calls rest on TCRdb's processing, not on the authors' analysis. This sample gives around 1,000,000 distinct CDR3 sequences in total; roughly a quarter of them show up just once. 0.75% of the sample is held by the ten biggest clonotypes.

Overall results and qualifications from the work: The CMV infection status of donors was not known, potentially confounding age-related changes in expanded clonotypes. Compared with the aged group, more naive CD4+ T cells, fewer expanded clones and increased TCR diversity were shown by the long-lived group, suggesting age selection. Observed TCR beta diversity per million T cells fell roughly linearly with age, and a significant reduction was already apparent by age about 36. Total diversity estimates from one million sequenced T cells were considered lower bounds and underestimates. Bulk unsorted PBMC profiling prevented conclusive comparison of naive and antigen-experienced compartments. The percentage of naive T cells measured by flow cytometry correlated strongly with observed TCR beta diversity.

The same sample was also studied in work on T cells of mothers and their children. Per the second study: Nine systemically healthy Caucasian individuals served as donors, namely three mothers together with their six children. cDNA synthesis consumed the entire amount of extracted RNA, loaded at around 1.5 ug RNA in each 15 ul reaction. In the second PCR, sample barcodes and 2-4 random nucleotides were introduced via the M1S primer. Over 8 million TCR beta CDR3 reads came from each mother, compared with around 3 million reads from each child. Thymic selection similarly shapes TCR recombination output in related and unrelated pairs, with minor effect from inherited differences. Related mother-child pairs always showed normalized repertoire overlap that was slightly higher than in unrelated mother-child pairs, though the difference was never significant. With a sensitivity of approximately 100 clones per million clonotypes, no persistent microchimeric T cell clones were detected. In the study, deep NGS was used to compare the TCR beta repertoires of mothers and children, and features distinguishing related mother-child pairs from unrelated individuals were sought. Mothers averaged about 37 +/- 4 years of age and children averaged approximately 12 +/- 4 years. After adapter ligation with NEBNext reagents, the libraries were sequenced on Illumina HiSeq 2000 with 100+100 nt paired-end reads. Mother and child libraries were prepared a month apart and sequenced in separate runs to prevent cross-contamination. Each donor had between 500,000 and 2,000,000 distinct TCR beta clonotypes identified. Naive TCR beta clonotypes were estimated from low-frequency clonotypes matched to each donor's FACS-determined naive share, without sorting.

This clonotype was sampled from a girl aged 2-15 years in good health. The V and J segments used are TRBV7-8 and TRBJ2-2; no confident D gene assignment can be made. Sequencing was done on a sample of blood. At the DNA level, the sequence is TGTGCCAGCAGTCGAACTAAGCCCGGGGAGCTGTTTTTT. The translation is CASSRTKPGELFF.